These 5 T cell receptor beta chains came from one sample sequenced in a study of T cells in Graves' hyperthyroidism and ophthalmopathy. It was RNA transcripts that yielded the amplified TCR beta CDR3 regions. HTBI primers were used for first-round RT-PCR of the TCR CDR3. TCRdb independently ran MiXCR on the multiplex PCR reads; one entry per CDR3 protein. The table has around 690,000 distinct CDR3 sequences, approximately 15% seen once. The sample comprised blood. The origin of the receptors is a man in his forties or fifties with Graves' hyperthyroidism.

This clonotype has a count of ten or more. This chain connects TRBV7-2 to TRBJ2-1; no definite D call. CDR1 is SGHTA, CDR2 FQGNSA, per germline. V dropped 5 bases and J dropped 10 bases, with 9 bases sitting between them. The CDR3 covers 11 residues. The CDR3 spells CASSARMEQFF. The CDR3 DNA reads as TGTGCCAGCAGCGCGCGTATGGAGCAGTTCTTC.

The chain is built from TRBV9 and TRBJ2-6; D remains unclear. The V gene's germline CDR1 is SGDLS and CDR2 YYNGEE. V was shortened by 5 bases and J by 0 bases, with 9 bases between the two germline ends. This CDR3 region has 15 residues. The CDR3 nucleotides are TGTGCCAGCAGTGGTCTAGGCTCTGGGGCCAACGTCCTGACTTTC. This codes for CASSGLGSGANVLTF. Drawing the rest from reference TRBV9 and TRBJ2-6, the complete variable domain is DSGVTQTPKHLITATGQRVTLRCSPRSGDLSVYWYQQSLDQGLQFLIQYYNGEERAKGNILERFSAQQFPDLHSELNLSSLELGDSALYFCASSGLGSGANVLTFGAGSRLTVL.

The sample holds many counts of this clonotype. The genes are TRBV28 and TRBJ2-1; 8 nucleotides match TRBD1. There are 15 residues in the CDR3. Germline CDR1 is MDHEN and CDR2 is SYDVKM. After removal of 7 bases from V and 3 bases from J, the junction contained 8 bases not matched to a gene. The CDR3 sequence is CASTRTGRYYNEQFF. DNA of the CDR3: TGTGCCAGCACCCGGACAGGGCGGTACTACAATGAGCAGTTCTTC.

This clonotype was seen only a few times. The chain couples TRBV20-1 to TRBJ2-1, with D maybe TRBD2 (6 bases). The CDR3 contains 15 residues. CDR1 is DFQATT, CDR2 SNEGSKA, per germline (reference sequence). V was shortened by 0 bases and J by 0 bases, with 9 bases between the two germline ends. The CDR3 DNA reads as TGCAGTGCTAGAGACTACGGGAGCTCCTACAATGAGCAGTTCTTC. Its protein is CSARDYGSSYNEQFF.

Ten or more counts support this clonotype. The CDR3 loop reads CASSEGGQSNQPQHF. In nucleotides, the CDR3 is TGTGCCAGCAGTGAAGGCGGTCAGAGCAATCAGCCCCAGCATTTT. J is TRBJ1-5 and V is TRBV2; D is uncertain. Germline CDR1 reads SNHLY; CDR2 reads FYNNEI. V was pared by 1 base and J by 1 base, with 8 bases between. The CDR3 is made up of 15 amino acids.